These T cell receptor beta chains were read from a single sample in a study of human thymus T cells. Assay: immunoSEQ multiplex PCR; the TCRdb copy retains only in-frame clones and omits some. In the table there are about 50,000 clones, 95% of which are singletons. Sequenced: blood. The receptors were gathered from a girl under three years old with a congenital heart defect but otherwise immunologically healthy. Each CDR3 is given with its conserved first and last residue. The order of the fields is CDR3 length, V gene, J gene, CDR3 protein.

13	TRBV25-1	TRBJ2-5	CASGDYDQETQYF
13	TRBV30	TRBJ1-4	CAWSDGPNEKLFF
12	TRBV28	TRBJ1-5	CASNWGDQPQHF
15	TRBV7-2	TRBJ1-1	CASSLDKAMNTEAFF
14	TRBV18	TRBJ2-7	CASSLDRFSYEQYF
14	TRBV28	TRBJ2-7	CASRTGTGTYEQYF
19	TRBV19	TRBJ1-5	CASSFRTGGLIGSNQPQHF
14	TRBV25-1	TRBJ2-2	CASSEYLNTGELFF
12	TRBV10-3	TRBJ2-7	CAARDLPYEQYF
17	TRBV21-1	TRBJ1-1	CASSRRPGTGMNTEAFF
13	TRBV2	TRBJ2-1	CASSSFQGGEQFF
11	TRBV6-6	TRBJ2-5	CASSYQETQYF
16	TRBV5-3	TRBJ2-4	CASLSERGEPRDIQYF
15	TRBV5-1	TRBJ2-7	CASSLVGSSTYEQYF
18	TRBV21-1	TRBJ2-1	CASSKVPETHLTYNEQFF
16	TRBV4-2	TRBJ1-2	CASSQASGPNNYGYTF
14	TRBV6-1	TRBJ1-1	CASRRPTGNTEAFF